The 6 T cell receptor beta chains below all came from one sample that was sequenced in a study of shared clonotypes between healthy human individuals. Libraries were prepared by immunoSEQ multiplex PCR; TCRdb keeps only in-frame clonotypes and omits some of them. The sample yields 730,000 or so clones, roughly 70% seen once. The specimen sequenced was memory CD4+ T cells sorted from blood. The subset: CD45RA-negative fraction. These receptors all come from a woman aged 25 to 39 in good health.

The rearrangement joins TRBV4-2 to TRBJ2-2; 11 bases are a match to TRBD2. Per germline, CDR1 LGHNA and CDR2 YNFKEQ. CDR3 length: 17 amino acids. With 2 bases clipped from V and 6 bases from J, the junction kept 8 bases outside the gene matches. In DNA form, the CDR3 reads TGTGCCAGCAGCCAATTACTAGCGGGAGATGGGTCCGGGGAGCTGTTTTTT. The encoded protein is CASSQLLAGDGSGELFF.

The CDR3 DNA reads TGTGCCAGCAGTTTAAGCGGGGCAGATACGCAGTATTTT. This codes for CASSLSGADTQYF. The chain recombines TRBV28 with TRBJ2-3; 7 bases match TRBD2. Germline loops: CDR1 MDHEN, CDR2 SYDVKM. This CDR3 contains 13 residues. The ends lost 2 bases at V and 4 bases at J; junction bases unmatched: 0.

This clone occurred once. J is TRBJ1-2 and V is TRBV28, with D maybe TRBD1 (5 bases). Trimming took off 3 bases at V and 0 bases at J, with 14 bases between the two ends. This CDR3 has 16 residues. CDR1 is MDHEN, CDR2 SYDVKM, per germline. CDR3 sequence reads: CASSFSTLQANYGYTF. CDR3 DNA sequence: TGTGCCAGCAGTTTCAGTACCTTACAGGCTAACTATGGCTACACCTTC.

This sequence joins TRBV20-1 and TRBJ2-5; possible D gene TRBD1, 5 bases. The CDR3 has 10 residues. Trimming shortened V by 6 bases and J by 3 bases, and 5 bases separated the two germline ends. Looked up from germline, CDR1 is DFQATT and CDR2 is SNEGSKA (reference sequence). In nucleotides, the CDR3 is TGCAGTGCGGACAAAGAGACCCAGTACTTC. It specifies CSADKETQYF.

This sequence joins TRBV5-1 and TRBJ2-5; D unclear. V was pared by 3 bases and J by 4 bases, with 10 bases between. The CDR3 consists of 13 residues. CDR1 SGHRS and CDR2 YFSETQ come from the germline V gene. The CDR3 loop reads CASSSGPRETQYF. DNA of the CDR3: TGCGCCAGCAGCTCCGGCCCTCGAGAGACCCAGTACTTC.

Only one count was recorded for this clone. The V gene is TRBV7-9, the J gene TRBJ1-5, with D maybe TRBD1 (5 bases). The CDR3 has 13 residues. In germline, CDR1 is SEHNR, CDR2 FQNEAQ (reference sequence). Deletions cut 5 bases from V and 7 bases from J, with 12 bases between. CDR3 sequence reads: CASSHGGFQPQHF. In DNA, the CDR3 is TGTGCCAGCAGCCATGGGGGGTTCCAGCCCCAGCATTTT.